This T cell receptor (beta chain) appears in the sequencing data of a study of shared clonotypes between healthy human individuals. The authors divided CD4+ cells into CD45RA+ naive and CD45RA-negative memory subsets. Sequencing was performed with immunoSEQ multiplex PCR; in TCRdb, only in-frame clones are kept and a portion is missing. The top ten hold 0.05% to 0.07% of the sample, which has roughly 530,000 clones, 95% to 97% seen once. The CDR3 is 16 residues long. CDR1 and CDR2 from the germline V gene are MNHEY and SMNVEV (reference sequence). With 6 bases clipped from V and 5 bases from J, the junction kept 15 bases outside the gene matches. Regarding this clone: The antigen is unknown.

Notes on the study in general: Compared with memory subsets, naive subsets generally had larger estimated richness.

Sequencing was carried out using naive CD4+ T cells sorted from blood. The sample's subset: CD45RA+ positively selected. The receptor's source is a woman in her thirties in good health. The chain combines TRBV27 with TRBJ1-1, with 7 bases matching TRBD1. CDR3 in amino acids: CASSWGEGRGRTEAFF. The CDR3 DNA sequence: TGTGCCAGCAGCTGGGGGGAAGGGAGGGGGCGAACTGAAGCTTTCTTT.